These 13 T cell receptor beta chains share one sample of origin, sequenced in a study of CD8+CD57+ T cells in acquired aplastic anemia. Genomic DNA acted as the template from which TCR beta VDJ combination and CDR3 sequence profiling were carried out. TCRdb ran MiXCR on the reads and lists one entry per CDR3 protein. The sample has 150,000 to 200,000 distinct CDR3 sequences, over 60% seen once. The sample taken for sequencing was sorted CD4+, CD8+, or CD8+CD57+ T cells (not recorded which) from PBMCs. The receptor set was obtained from a human donor with severe aplastic anemia or a healthy control (not recorded which).

The chain is built from TRBV7-8 and TRBJ2-1, with 10 bases lining up with TRBD2. This CDR3 is built from 17 residues. The V segment lost 1 base and the J segment 4 bases; nucleotides outside the gene matches: 7. From germline, CDR1 is SGHVS and CDR2 FQNEAQ. The CDR3 spells CASSLVRRTSGYNEQFF. Here the CDR3 DNA reads TGTGCCAGCAGCTTAGTGCGGCGGACTAGCGGATACAATGAGCAGTTCTTC.

In this sample, this clonotype turned up many times. This chain uses TRBV9 with TRBJ1-5; no firm D call. This CDR3 is 13 amino acids long. CDR1 is SGDLS and CDR2 is YYNGEE in the germline V gene. The V end lost 8 bases, the J end lost 6 bases, and 15 bases lay between the germline ends. CDR3 protein: CASRPVDGQPQHF. CDR3 bases: TGTGCCAGTCGGCCGGTGGACGGTCAGCCCCAGCATTTT.

The chain uses TRBV2 and TRBJ1-2; 7 bases match TRBD1. This CDR3 has 15 amino acids. The germline V gene has CDR1 SNHLY and CDR2 FYNNEI. The V gene end was trimmed by 7 bases and the J gene end by 4 bases; junction bases not matched to a gene: 12. CDR3 in DNA: TGTGCCAGCACCAGAGGGAGGGGGCTAGGCTATGGCTACACCTTC. Translated: CASTRGRGLGYGYTF.

This clonotype was picked up many times. The chain has TRBV7-9 and TRBJ1-4; D is undetermined. The CDR3 consists of 15 residues. With 2 bases removed from V and 3 bases from J, the gap between germline ends came to 10 bases. Germline V CDR1 and CDR2: SEHNR, FQNEAQ (reference sequence). DNA for the CDR3: TGTGCCAGCAGCTTACCCGTCCAGGCTAATGAAAAACTGTTTTTT. It yields the protein CASSLPVQANEKLFF.

CDR3: CASSETGTSYEQYF. In DNA form, the CDR3 reads TGCGCCAGCAGCGAGACAGGGACCTCCTACGAGCAGTACTTC. This chain links TRBV10-1 with TRBJ2-7; 7 positions match TRBD1. Germline CDR1 is WNHNN and CDR2 is SYGVQD (reference sequence). J lost 0 bases, V lost 6 bases, and 5 bases had no gene match. The CDR3 extends over 14 amino acids.

In its sample, this clonotype was seen a few times. The rearrangement joins TRBV19 to TRBJ1-1; D gene unclear. Trimming took 7 bases from V and 2 from J, leaving 11 bases between them. The germline V gene encodes CDR1 LNHDA and CDR2 SQIVND (reference sequence). There are 13 residues in the CDR3. This CDR3 reads CASIPDGNTEAFF. The DNA for the CDR3 is TGTGCCAGTATCCCGGACGGTAACACTGAAGCTTTCTTT.

At least ten counts were recorded for this clonotype. As DNA, the CDR3 is TGTGCCAGCAGTGAAGGATGGGGGGGCTACACCTTC. Protein product: CASSEGWGGYTF. The chain recombines TRBV25-1 with TRBJ1-2; perhaps TRBD1 as D (5 bases). The ends were cut back, 2 bases at V and 8 bases at J, with 9 bases in the middle. The CDR3 covers 12 residues. CDR1 and CDR2 from the germline V gene are MGHDK and SYGVNS.

This clonotype appeared many times. V and J are TRBV24-1 and TRBJ1-4; 7 bases map to TRBD1. Losses at the gene ends were 4 bases for V and 0 bases for J; bases not matched to a gene: 10. CDR1 and CDR2 from the germline V gene are KGHDR and SFDVKD. This CDR3 is 18 amino acids long. This CDR3 is CATSDEGAQRSTNEKLFF. DNA for the CDR3: TGTGCCACCAGTGACGAGGGGGCCCAACGTTCAACTAATGAAAAACTGTTTTTT.

The V and J genes are TRBV29-1 and TRBJ2-3; TRBD1 aligns across 8 bases. CDR1 SQVTM and CDR2 ANQGSEA come from the germline V gene. J was trimmed by 6 bases and V by 0 bases; bases with no gene match: 17. The CDR3 totals 18 residues. The DNA for the CDR3 is TGCAGCGTTGAAGATCGCACTCCCGGGACAGGCCGCGGGGATACGCAGTATTTT. Amino acids: CSVEDRTPGTGRGDTQYF.

A remark on this clonotype: At one end the junction does not follow the germline gene, possibly because of a read error. The V call is TRBV20-1, the J call TRBJ1-1, with D hard to call. The CDR3 has 12 residues. Germline V gene data show CDR1 as DFQATT and CDR2 as SNEGSKA (reference sequence). Written as DNA, the CDR3 is TGCGGTGCTAGTGAGACACAAATTGAAGCTTTCTTT. Residues: CGASETQIEAFF.

Note on this clonotype: An end of the junction does not agree with germline; a read error may underlie this. This chain links TRBV9 with TRBJ2-7; 9 bases line up with TRBD1. CDR3 length equals 17 residues. Germline-derived CDR1 and CDR2 are SGDLS and YYNGEE. DNA for the CDR3: TGTGCCAGCAGCGTAAAGCGGGACAGGGCGAACACCGGGGAGCTGTACTTC. Residues: CASSVKRDRANTGELYF.

With regard to this clonotype: One end of the junction is discordant with germline, which a read error may explain. The rearrangement uses TRBV7-9 and TRBJ1-1; 7 bases match TRBD1. Looked up from germline, CDR1 is SEHNR and CDR2 is FQNEAQ (reference sequence). This CDR3 spans 14 amino acids. For the CDR3, the DNA is TGTGCCAGCAGCCAGGGGGACTGGAACACTAAAGCTTTCTTT. Its translation: CASSQGDWNTKAFF.

This chain uses TRBV20-1 with TRBJ1-6; 10 bases map to TRBD1. V shed 5 bases, J shed 10 bases, and the junction held 8 bases outside the gene matches. This CDR3 has 14 amino acids. Looked up from germline, CDR1 is DFQATT and CDR2 is SNEGSKA (reference sequence). The CDR3 coding sequence is TGCAGTGCTTCCCTCCGGGACAGGGGCTCACCCCTCCACTTT. Translated, it gives CSASLRDRGSPLHF.